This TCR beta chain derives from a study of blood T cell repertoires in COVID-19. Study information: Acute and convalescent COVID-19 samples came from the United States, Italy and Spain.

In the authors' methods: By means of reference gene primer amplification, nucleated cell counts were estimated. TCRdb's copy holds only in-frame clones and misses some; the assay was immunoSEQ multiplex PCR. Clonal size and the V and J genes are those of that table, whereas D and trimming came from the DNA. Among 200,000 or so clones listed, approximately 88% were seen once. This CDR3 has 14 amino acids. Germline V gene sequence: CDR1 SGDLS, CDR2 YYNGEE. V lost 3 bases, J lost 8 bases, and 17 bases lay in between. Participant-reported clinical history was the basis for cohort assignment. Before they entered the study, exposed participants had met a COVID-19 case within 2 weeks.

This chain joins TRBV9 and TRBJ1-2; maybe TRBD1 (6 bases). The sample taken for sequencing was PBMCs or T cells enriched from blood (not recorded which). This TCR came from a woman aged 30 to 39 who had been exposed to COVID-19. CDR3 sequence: CASSAGQSVRGYTF. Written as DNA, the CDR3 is TGTGCCAGCAGCGCCGGACAGTCCGTACGGGGCTACACCTTC.